The present T cell receptor (beta chain) was sequenced within a study of T cells after yellow fever vaccination (dated by TCRdb to between 2017 and 2020). Background on the whole study: The SMART-Seq v4 Ultra Low Input RNA kit was used to prepare libraries from fractions with low cell numbers. Bulk TCR alpha and beta repertoires were sequenced longitudinally to track T-cell clones before and after primary and booster YFV17D yellow fever vaccination. Two healthy male donors, one aged 18 to 30 and one aged 30 to 40 years, were included in the cohort. Blood samples were taken at several timepoints before and after primary and secondary immunization, and bulk PBMC replicates and cell subsets were isolated.

Including cysteine and phenylalanine, the CDR3 has 12 amino acids. The only DNA kept is the CDR3, 36 bases in frame from the first base. Sequences SQVTM (CDR1) and ANQGSEA (CDR2) are obtained from the germline V gene. The junction shows trimming of 5 bases on V and 15 bases on J, and the gene matches do not reach 11 bases of it. Overall study results and their limits: Computational filtering was required because FACS-sorted repertoires could contain abundant contaminating clonotypes from the bulk population. A small fraction of clonotypes showed up in both the CD4 and CD8 compartments, probably as a result of convergent recombination. Because only two donors were included in the study, the extent to which the findings can be generalized is limited. The secondary T-cell response was weaker than the primary response but faster, peaking on day 5 instead of day 15. After the booster, most clones that had expanded after primary vaccination were detected again (approximately 97% of CD4 and around 88% of CD8), suggesting broad maintenance of memory.

This clonotype was observed a handful of times. This clone's antigen is unknown. No base quality information exists; no much larger clone differs at one position. In the paper's terms, the treatment or condition label means: live attenuated yellow fever vaccine strain. PBMCs were isolated from peripheral blood using a standard Ficoll-Paque protocol. Dynabeads CD4 and CD8 positive selection kits were used to isolate CD4 and CD8 T-cell fractions. RNA was extracted with TriZol from bulk PBMCs, CD4 and CD8 fractions, and dextramer-positive and dextramer-negative fractions. TCR cDNA was made using 5'RACE template switching, a step that added a universal primer site and unique molecular identifiers. cDNA synthesis was primed from both the TCR alpha and TCR beta constant segments. Library amplification used two PCR steps, and the second PCR step added sample barcodes and sequencing adapters. Sequencing of the libraries was done on either Illumina HiSeq 2500 (2x100 bp) or NovaSeq (2x150 bp). The authors' pipeline ran thus. MIGEC was used to demultiplex reads and collapse the reads into UMI consensus sequences, and MiXCR was used for V(D)J alignment. Vaccine-responding clonotypes were identified with edgeR using replicate PBMC samples, with FDR below 0.01 and a log2 fold change above 5 up to day 15 being required. CD4 or CD8 identity was assigned to each bulk clonotype according to whether the clonotype was present at higher abundance in the sequenced CD4 repertoire or the sequenced CD8 repertoire. Through fastp at Q25 and MiXCR, TCRdb rebuilt clones from the public reads, retaining in-frame beta chains. For every CDR3 protein sequence, its rows merge into one entry that carries the most common genes and DNA. The V and J calls here are based on TCRdb, not the publication. The sample has 240,000 or so distinct CDR3 sequences on record, about 7.1% of them singletons. Approximately 0.87% of the sample rests with the top ten.

This TCR was sampled from a man between 25 and 39 years old who received the YFV17D yellow fever vaccine. Specimen: CD4+ T cells sorted from PBMCs, collected 15 days after the yellow fever booster vaccination. The sequence links TRBV29-1 to TRBJ1-4, with TRBD1 identical over 8 junction bases. The CDR3 in this case is CSVIPTGARMFF. Here is the DNA: TGCAGCGTTATCCCGACAGGGGCGAGAATGTTTTTT.